This T cell receptor beta chain was recovered during a study of blood T cell repertoires in COVID-19. Study as a whole: Both acute and convalescent COVID-19 samples were obtained from the United States, Italy and Spain. From T cells, B-cell-depleted T cells, or PBMCs came the material, which was cDNA or gDNA.

In the study's own analysis: For nucleated cells, counts were estimated from reference gene primer amplification. TCRdb keeps only in-frame clones here, not all; method: immunoSEQ multiplex PCR. The V and J calls and the clone size are those of that table, but D and trimming were determined from the DNA. The sample includes about 83,000 clones, around 87% of them seen just once. The CDR3 covers 15 residues. From germline, CDR1 is MNHEY and CDR2 SVGAGI. The ends were cut back, 7 bases at V and 6 bases at J, with 19 bases in the middle. This clonotype was sampled from an elderly man with active or convalescent COVID-19. Sequenced material: peripheral blood. J is TRBJ1-5 and V is TRBV6-5, with D possibly matching TRBD1 (6 bases). The CDR3 nucleotides read TGTGCCAGCACCCCACGGACAGCGATAGGTCAGCCCCAGCATTTT. Residues: CASTPRTAIGQPQHF.